What follows are 3 T cell receptor beta chains derived from one specimen sequenced in a study of T cell responses to AZD1222 COVID-19 vaccine. Using immunoSEQ multiplex PCR, the repertoire was profiled, and TCRdb retains in-frame clones only, with some absent. The sample has around 120,000 clones, 88% seen once. The sample was peripheral blood, taken on day 0 of AZD1222 vaccination. These receptors were collected from an adult in good health.

The chain uses TRBV6-2 or TRBV6-3 and TRBJ1-2, with 9 nucleotides matching TRBD1. V lost 6 bases and J lost 4; bases outside the gene matches: 15. Germline CDR1 is MNHEY and CDR2 is SVGEGT. The CDR3 covers 17 residues. This CDR3 reads CASSFGSGTGTFYGYTF. In DNA, the CDR3 is TGTGCCAGCAGCTTTGGGTCCGGGACAGGGACCTTCTATGGCTACACCTTC.

This chain joins TRBV10-3 and TRBJ1-5; D remains unclear. The ends were cut back, 2 bases at V and 10 bases at J, with 9 bases in the middle. The CDR3 length is 12 residues. Germline loops: CDR1 ENHRY, CDR2 SYGVKD. The chain's CDR3 is CAISEALGPQHF. CDR3 in DNA: TGTGCCATCAGTGAGGCGCTAGGACCCCAGCATTTT.

This clone was observed once. This chain connects TRBV5-6 to TRBJ1-2; the D gene is possibly TRBD1 (5 bases). V was pared by 4 bases and J by 8 bases, with 12 bases between. In germline, CDR1 is SGHDT, CDR2 YYEEEE. This CDR3 comprises 12 residues. In DNA form, the CDR3 reads TGTGCCAGCAGCCTCGACAGTAGGGGCTACACCTTC. This translates into CASSLDSRGYTF.